The rows below give T cell receptor beta chains drawn from one sample of a study of cytomegalovirus exposure and HLA in healthy donors. Assay: immunoSEQ multiplex PCR; the TCRdb copy retains only in-frame clones and omits some. Among around 140,000 clones listed, approximately 92% were seen once. The sequenced material came from PBMCs. The receptor source for this set is a woman aged 18-30 years in good health and CMV-seronegative. Each CDR3 is given with its conserved first and last residue. D genes are given only for firm matches. A clone size is listed for some rows: how often the clone was seen (once, few, many), or a class if it is expanded.

d_gene | j_gene | abundance | v_gene | CDR3nt | CDR3aa
NA | TRBJ1-2 | NA | TRBV2 | TGTGCCAGCGAGAGGGAGTCTATAGGTGGCTACACCTTC | CASERESIGGYTF
NA | TRBJ1-1 | NA | TRBV4-1 | TGCGCCAGCAGCCAAGGCCAGGGATACTCGAACACTGAAGCTTTCTTT | CASSQGQGYSNTEAFF
NA | TRBJ1-5 | NA | TRBV27 | TGTGCCAGCAGTCATACAGGGCTCAATCAGCCCCAGCATTTT | CASSHTGLNQPQHF
TRBD2 | TRBJ2-5 | NA | TRBV2 | TGTGCCACCTTACACCAGACTAGCGGGGAACAAGAGACCCAGTACTTC | CATLHQTSGEQETQYF
TRBD2 | TRBJ2-3 | NA | TRBV5-8 | TGTGCCAGCAGCGGACTAGCGGCAGATACGCAGTATTTT | CASSGLAADTQYF
NA | TRBJ2-7 | NA | TRBV6-1 | TGTGCCAGCAGGGAGGGTCTGCTATACGAGCAGTACTTC | CASREGLLYEQYF
NA | TRBJ2-7 | NA | TRBV11-2 | TGTGCCAGCAGTTTAGGAACCGACTCGGTGGAGCAGTACTTC | CASSLGTDSVEQYF
NA | TRBJ1-1 | NA | TRBV6-6 | TGTGCCAGCAGGGAACGAGGTGAAGCTTTCTTT | CASRERGEAFF
TRBD1 | TRBJ1-2 | NA | TRBV6-1 | TGTGCCAGCAGTGAAAGGGACAGGCTTTATGGCTACACCTTC | CASSERDRLYGYTF
NA | TRBJ2-1 | NA | TRBV19 | TGTGCCAGTAGTATTCAGGGTACCTTTTACAATGAGCAGTTCTTC | CASSIQGTFYNEQFF
NA | TRBJ1-1 | NA | TRBV14 | TGTGCCAGCAGCCCTGTGCCTACGCAAGCTTTCTTT | CASSPVPTQAFF
NA | TRBJ1-1 | once | TRBV12-5 | TGTGCTAGTGGTTTGGGGGGAGGAATGAGGGTTATAGTGGACACTGAAGCTTTCTTT | CASGLGGGMRVIVDTEAFF
TRBD1 | TRBJ1-5 | NA | TRBV6-1 | TGTGCCAGCAGTGAAGCGGACAGGGACTATAGCAATCAGCCCCAGCATTTT | CASSEADRDYSNQPQHF